This T cell receptor beta chain is drawn from a study of T-cell reconstitution after alpha-beta-depleted transplantation in children. In regard to this clonotype: The antigen is undetermined.

Study-wide results and limits: Several patients had high TCRbeta diversity at day 60; it came from surviving recipient T cells and thymic progenitors. Diversity and T-cell counts at one year after transplant derived mostly from new T cells. About two months after transplant, alpha-beta T cells reportedly came from several hundred expanded graft clones.

Unique molecular identifiers were incorporated during preparation of the TCRbeta library. TCRdb re-called the PCR reads with MiXCR, one entry per CDR3 protein. Of approximately 190,000 distinct CDR3 sequences in the sample, approximately 8.4% were seen once. This material consisted of PBMCs, mostly from graft donor cells, taken 360 days after TCRalphabeta/CD19-depleted stem cell transplant. The sequence was obtained from a male patient aged 2 to 9 who had a stem cell transplant for acute myeloid leukemia, so the T cells may come from the graft donor.

CDR3: CSARTSGRGEDYNEQFF. The CDR3 DNA sequence: TGCAGTGCTCGGACTAGCGGGAGGGGAGAGGATTACAATGAGCAGTTCTTC. V usage is TRBV20-1 and J usage is TRBJ2-1; 15 nucleotides match TRBD2. This CDR3 spans 17 amino acids. The germline V gene encodes CDR1 DFQATT and CDR2 SNEGSKA (reference sequence). J was trimmed by 4 bases and V by 5 bases; bases with no gene match: 9.